These T cell receptor beta chains were read from a single sample in a study of T cell repertoires in cytomegalovirus infection. Antigen specificity for these receptors is unknown. Each CDR3 protein is one row after TCRdb ran MiXCR on the reads. This table has approximately 100,000 distinct CDR3 sequences, about 40% appearing once. The source material was CD8+ T cells from cultured PBMCs, sampled from culture after CMV antigen stimulation. The receptors originated from a human donor in good health (CMV status not recorded). Some clones in this sample may be carry-over from other donors' samples. CDR3s leave out the opening cysteine and the closing phenylalanine or tryptophan. Not all rows give a size; the values are once, few, many and, for expanded clones, a class.

j_call: TRBJ2-5; cdr3_length: 13; v_call: TRBV19; clone_size: -; cdr3_aa: ASSIDDSLGETQY
j_call: TRBJ2-2; cdr3_length: 11; v_call: TRBV20-1; clone_size: once; cdr3_aa: SVKELNTGELF
j_call: TRBJ1-1; cdr3_length: 11; v_call: TRBV7-2; clone_size: few; cdr3_aa: ASSLGPLTEAF
j_call: TRBJ2-7; cdr3_length: 11; v_call: TRBV5-6; clone_size: once; cdr3_aa: ASSSTGTPQQY
j_call: TRBJ1-6; cdr3_length: 13; v_call: TRBV2; clone_size: few; cdr3_aa: ASRMGQGGNSPLH
j_call: TRBJ1-5; cdr3_length: 13; v_call: TRBV27; clone_size: -; cdr3_aa: ASSLRGDGNQPQH
j_call: TRBJ2-5; cdr3_length: 11; v_call: TRBV7-6; clone_size: few; cdr3_aa: ASSGQGQETQY
j_call: TRBJ1-1; cdr3_length: 10; v_call: TRBV25-1; clone_size: many; cdr3_aa: ASSGYGPAAF
j_call: TRBJ2-1; cdr3_length: 10; v_call: TRBV7-4; clone_size: -; cdr3_aa: ASSLEGIGQF
j_call: TRBJ2-7; cdr3_length: 14; v_call: TRBV6-1; clone_size: -; cdr3_aa: ASSVLGWDNSYEQY
j_call: TRBJ2-6; cdr3_length: 14; v_call: TRBV27; clone_size: -; cdr3_aa: ASTFHRSSGANVLT
j_call: TRBJ1-2; cdr3_length: 13; v_call: TRBV27; clone_size: few; cdr3_aa: ASSFLGAEDYGYT
j_call: TRBJ2-6; cdr3_length: 16; v_call: TRBV7-9; clone_size: few; cdr3_aa: ASSWDRGQHSGANVLT
j_call: TRBJ2-1; cdr3_length: 14; v_call: TRBV9; clone_size: few; cdr3_aa: ASSVFVASSYNEQF
j_call: TRBJ2-5; cdr3_length: 13; v_call: TRBV11-2; clone_size: -; cdr3_aa: ASSAPVVNQETQY
j_call: TRBJ1-2; cdr3_length: 12; v_call: TRBV7-9; clone_size: -; cdr3_aa: ASSSHREFHGYT
j_call: TRBJ2-1; cdr3_length: 15; v_call: TRBV5-3; clone_size: few; cdr3_aa: ASSLDSAGGPYNEQF
j_call: TRBJ1-4; cdr3_length: 13; v_call: TRBV7-7; clone_size: few; cdr3_aa: ASSLGMGAGEKLF
j_call: TRBJ2-1; cdr3_length: 14; v_call: TRBV7-3; clone_size: -; cdr3_aa: ASSPIGAGGRNEQF
j_call: TRBJ1-1; cdr3_length: 14; v_call: TRBV7-9; clone_size: -; cdr3_aa: ASSLPADRGRTEAF
j_call: TRBJ2-1; cdr3_length: 14; v_call: TRBV7-9; clone_size: many; cdr3_aa: ASSYGPLLRNNEQF
j_call: TRBJ2-1; cdr3_length: 13; v_call: TRBV11-2; clone_size: -; cdr3_aa: ASSSLEGENNEQF
j_call: TRBJ2-3; cdr3_length: 10; v_call: TRBV7-9; clone_size: -; cdr3_aa: ASTGETDTQY
j_call: TRBJ1-5; cdr3_length: 14; v_call: TRBV28; clone_size: few; cdr3_aa: ASSFLLGDGNQPQH
j_call: TRBJ2-3; cdr3_length: 12; v_call: TRBV7-6; clone_size: -; cdr3_aa: ASSQGGGTDTQY
j_call: TRBJ2-1; cdr3_length: 14; v_call: TRBV12-3/TRBV12-4; clone_size: -; cdr3_aa: ASSFPGTGYYNEQF
j_call: TRBJ2-1; cdr3_length: 11; v_call: TRBV25-1; clone_size: few; cdr3_aa: ASSPTAGGPGF
j_call: TRBJ1-3; cdr3_length: 11; v_call: TRBV2; clone_size: -; cdr3_aa: ASSEGRGITIY
j_call: TRBJ1-6; cdr3_length: 13; v_call: TRBV7-8; clone_size: -; cdr3_aa: ASSPSGGHLTILH
j_call: TRBJ2-1; cdr3_length: 14; v_call: TRBV19; clone_size: few; cdr3_aa: ASSIGGGGSYNEQF
j_call: TRBJ2-2; cdr3_length: 14; v_call: TRBV20-1; clone_size: many; cdr3_aa: SARDKVISRPGELF
j_call: TRBJ2-1; cdr3_length: 17; v_call: TRBV19; clone_size: -; cdr3_aa: ASWDSTFGVPQANNEQF
j_call: TRBJ1-1; cdr3_length: 13; v_call: TRBV2; clone_size: -; cdr3_aa: ASSHDRGIYTEAF
j_call: TRBJ2-2; cdr3_length: 13; v_call: TRBV24-1; clone_size: many; cdr3_aa: ATSDGPGPTGELF
j_call: TRBJ2-1; cdr3_length: 15; v_call: TRBV6-1; clone_size: -; cdr3_aa: ASSSDTWDGKPVEQF
j_call: TRBJ1-4; cdr3_length: 13; v_call: TRBV23-1; clone_size: -; cdr3_aa: ASSQSEEGGEKLF
j_call: TRBJ2-7; cdr3_length: 13; v_call: TRBV7-2; clone_size: -; cdr3_aa: ASSSTDTLSYEQY
j_call: TRBJ1-4; cdr3_length: 13; v_call: TRBV7-9; clone_size: -; cdr3_aa: ASRGPTGGVEKLF
j_call: TRBJ1-1; cdr3_length: 11; v_call: TRBV27; clone_size: -; cdr3_aa: ASSFTRSDEAF
j_call: TRBJ1-1; cdr3_length: 17; v_call: TRBV7-8; clone_size: once; cdr3_aa: ASSLKGQGLNKKNTEAF
j_call: TRBJ1-5; cdr3_length: 11; v_call: TRBV7-6; clone_size: few; cdr3_aa: ASSLLFHQPQH
j_call: TRBJ1-5; cdr3_length: 12; v_call: TRBV27; clone_size: -; cdr3_aa: ASRWGGGNQPQH
j_call: TRBJ2-1; cdr3_length: 13; v_call: TRBV7-9; clone_size: -; cdr3_aa: ASSARLASYNEQF
j_call: TRBJ1-1; cdr3_length: 8; v_call: TRBV9; clone_size: -; cdr3_aa: ASSVSEAF
j_call: TRBJ2-5; cdr3_length: 13; v_call: TRBV27; clone_size: few; cdr3_aa: ASSFQQGNQETQY
j_call: TRBJ1-1; cdr3_length: 12; v_call: TRBV12-3/TRBV12-4; clone_size: -; cdr3_aa: ANSSMSWNTEAF
j_call: TRBJ2-7; cdr3_length: 12; v_call: TRBV9; clone_size: -; cdr3_aa: ASSGPGLNYEQY
j_call: TRBJ2-2; cdr3_length: 15; v_call: TRBV3-1; clone_size: -; cdr3_aa: ASSQEWTGVVTGELF
j_call: TRBJ2-7; cdr3_length: 13; v_call: TRBV7-9; clone_size: few; cdr3_aa: ASSSATGRPYEQY
j_call: TRBJ2-4; cdr3_length: 17; v_call: TRBV24-1; clone_size: -; cdr3_aa: ATSVLVIAWGLAKNIQY
j_call: TRBJ1-5; cdr3_length: 11; v_call: TRBV12-3/TRBV12-4; clone_size: -; cdr3_aa: ASTIGVNQPQH
j_call: TRBJ2-1; cdr3_length: 14; v_call: TRBV7-8; clone_size: few; cdr3_aa: ASSRVPGNVYNEQF
j_call: TRBJ2-3; cdr3_length: 14; v_call: TRBV7-8; clone_size: few; cdr3_aa: ASSFGLAGGLDTQY
j_call: TRBJ2-4; cdr3_length: 17; v_call: TRBV15; clone_size: many; cdr3_aa: ATRDLSSGGPQGRNIQY